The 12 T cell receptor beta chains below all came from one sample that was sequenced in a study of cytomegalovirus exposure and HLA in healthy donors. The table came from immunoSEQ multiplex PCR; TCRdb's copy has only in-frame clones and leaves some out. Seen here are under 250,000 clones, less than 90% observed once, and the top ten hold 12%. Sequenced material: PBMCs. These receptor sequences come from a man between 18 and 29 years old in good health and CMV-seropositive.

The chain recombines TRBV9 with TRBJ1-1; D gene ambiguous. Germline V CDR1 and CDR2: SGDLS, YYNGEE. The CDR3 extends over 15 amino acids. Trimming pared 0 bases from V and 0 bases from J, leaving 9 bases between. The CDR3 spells CASSVGRAMNTEAFF. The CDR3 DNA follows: TGTGCCAGCAGCGTAGGTAGGGCAATGAACACTGAAGCTTTCTTT. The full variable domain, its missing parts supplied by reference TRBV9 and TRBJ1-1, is DSGVTQTPKHLITATGQRVTLRCSPRSGDLSVYWYQQSLDQGLQFLIQYYNGEERAKGNILERFSAQQFPDLHSELNLSSLELGDSALYFCASSVGRAMNTEAFFGQGTRLTVV.

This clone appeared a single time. CDR3: CASSLIQGARGYTF. The DNA of the CDR3 is TGTGCCAGCAGCTTGATACAGGGGGCGAGAGGCTACACCTTC. The chain combines TRBV5-4 with TRBJ1-2; 9 bases map to TRBD1. The junction had 6 bases not matched to a gene; V was cut back by 1 base and J by 8 bases. Germline V gene data show CDR1 as SGHNT and CDR2 as YYREEE (reference sequence). The CDR3 extends over 14 amino acids.

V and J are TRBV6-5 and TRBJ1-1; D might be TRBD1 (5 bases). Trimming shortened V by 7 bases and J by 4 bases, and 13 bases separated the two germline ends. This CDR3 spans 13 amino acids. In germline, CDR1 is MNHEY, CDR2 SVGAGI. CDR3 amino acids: CASTLGGSTEAFF. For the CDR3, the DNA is TGTGCCAGCACCCTGGGGGGGAGCACTGAAGCTTTCTTT.

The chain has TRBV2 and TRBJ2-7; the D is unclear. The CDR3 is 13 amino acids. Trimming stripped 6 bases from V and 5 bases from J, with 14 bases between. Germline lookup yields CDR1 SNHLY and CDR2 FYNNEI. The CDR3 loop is CASSSGPQNEQYF. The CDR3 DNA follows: TGTGCCAGCAGCTCCGGGCCCCAAAACGAGCAGTACTTC.

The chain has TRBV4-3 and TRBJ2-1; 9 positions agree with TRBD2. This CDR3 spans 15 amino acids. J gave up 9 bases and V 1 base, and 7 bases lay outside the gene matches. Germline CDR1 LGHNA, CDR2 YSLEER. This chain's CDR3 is CASSQGGGRASEQFF. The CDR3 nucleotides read TGCGCCAGCAGCCAAGGGGGCGGGAGGGCGTCTGAGCAGTTCTTC.

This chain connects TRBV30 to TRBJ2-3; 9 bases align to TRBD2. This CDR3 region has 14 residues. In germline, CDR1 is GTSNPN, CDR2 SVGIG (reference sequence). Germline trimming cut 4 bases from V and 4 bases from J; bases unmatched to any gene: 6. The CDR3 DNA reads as TGTGCCTGGACTAGCGGGGCCGGAGCAGATACGCAGTATTTT. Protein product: CAWTSGAGADTQYF.

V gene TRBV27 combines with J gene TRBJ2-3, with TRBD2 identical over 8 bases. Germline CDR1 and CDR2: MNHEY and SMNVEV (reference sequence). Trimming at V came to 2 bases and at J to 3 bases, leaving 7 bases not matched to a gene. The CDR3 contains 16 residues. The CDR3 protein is CASSLSSAGVTDTQYF. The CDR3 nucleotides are TGTGCCAGCAGTTTAAGTTCAGCGGGAGTAACAGATACGCAGTATTTT.

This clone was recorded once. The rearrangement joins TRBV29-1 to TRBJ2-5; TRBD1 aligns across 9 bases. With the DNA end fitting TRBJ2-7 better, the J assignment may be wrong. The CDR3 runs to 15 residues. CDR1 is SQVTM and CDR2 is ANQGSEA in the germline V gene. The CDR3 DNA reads TGCAGCGTTGAAGGGCCGGGACAGGGCTTTGGCGAGCAGTACTTC. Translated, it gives CSVEGPGQGFGEQYF.

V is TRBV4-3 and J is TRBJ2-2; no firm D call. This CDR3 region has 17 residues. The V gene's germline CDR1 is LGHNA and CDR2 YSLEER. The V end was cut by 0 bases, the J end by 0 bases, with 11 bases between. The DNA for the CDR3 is TGCGCCAGCAGCCAAGAGTGGGGTACCGCGAACACCGGGGAGCTGTTTTTT. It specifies CASSQEWGTANTGELFF.

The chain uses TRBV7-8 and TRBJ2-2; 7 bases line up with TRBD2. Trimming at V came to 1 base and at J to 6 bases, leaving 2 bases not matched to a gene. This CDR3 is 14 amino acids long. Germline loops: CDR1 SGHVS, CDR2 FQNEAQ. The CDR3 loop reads CASSLGLAPGELFF. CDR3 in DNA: TGTGCCAGCAGCTTAGGACTAGCCCCCGGGGAGCTGTTTTTT.

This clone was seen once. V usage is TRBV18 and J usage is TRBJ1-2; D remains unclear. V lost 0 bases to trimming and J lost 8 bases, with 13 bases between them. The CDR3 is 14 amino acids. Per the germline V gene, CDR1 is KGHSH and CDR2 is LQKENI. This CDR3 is CASSPPSRVGGYTF. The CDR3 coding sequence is TGTGCCAGCTCACCACCGTCTCGGGTGGGAGGCTACACCTTC.

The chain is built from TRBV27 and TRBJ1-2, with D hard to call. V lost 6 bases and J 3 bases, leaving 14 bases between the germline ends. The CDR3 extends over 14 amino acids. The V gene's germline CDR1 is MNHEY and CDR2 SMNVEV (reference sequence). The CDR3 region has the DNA TGTGCCAGCAGCGGCGTTCGGGGTGACTATGGCTACACCTTC. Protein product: CASSGVRGDYGYTF.